This TCR beta chain was sequenced in a study of blood T cell repertoires in COVID-19. The overall study: The origin of the acute and convalescent COVID-19 samples was the United States, Italy and Spain. PBMCs, B-cell-depleted T cells, or T cells were the source of the cDNA or gDNA that made up the material.

Per the study methods: How many nucleated cells were present was estimated from reference gene primer amplification. Sequenced by immunoSEQ multiplex PCR; TCRdb stores in-frame clones only, minus some. V and J calls and clone size follow that table, whereas D and trimming were derived from the DNA. The top ten hold about 12% of the sample, which has 150,000 to 200,000 clones, less than 85% seen once. Individuals drawn from 24 US areas were roughly 18 to 95 years old. The germline gives CDR1 LGHDT, CDR2 YNNKEL (reference sequence). There are 13 residues in the CDR3. V was cut by 4 bases and J by 7 bases, with 11 bases left in between.

This chain links TRBV3-1 (or the pseudogene TRBV3-2) with TRBJ1-5; D is unresolved. The receptor was derived from a man aged 45-65 years who had recovered from COVID-19. The material sequenced was PBMCs or T cells enriched from blood (not recorded which). CDR3 sequence reads: CASSRRVEQPQHF. The CDR3 nucleotides read TGTGCCAGCAGCCGGAGGGTGGAACAGCCCCAGCATTTT.